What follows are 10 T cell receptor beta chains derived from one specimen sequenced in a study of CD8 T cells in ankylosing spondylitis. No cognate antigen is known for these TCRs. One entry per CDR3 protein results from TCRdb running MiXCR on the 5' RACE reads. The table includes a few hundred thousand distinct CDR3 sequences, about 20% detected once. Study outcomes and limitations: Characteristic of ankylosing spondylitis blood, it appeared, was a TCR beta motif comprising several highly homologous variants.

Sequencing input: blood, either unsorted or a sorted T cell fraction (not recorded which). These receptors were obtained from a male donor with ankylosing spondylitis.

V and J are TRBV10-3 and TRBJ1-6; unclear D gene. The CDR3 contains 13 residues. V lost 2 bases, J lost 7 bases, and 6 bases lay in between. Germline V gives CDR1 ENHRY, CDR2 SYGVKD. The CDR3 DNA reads TGTGCCATCAGTGAGCTCCCAAATTCACCCCTCCACTTT. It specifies CAISELPNSPLHF.

CDR3 in DNA: TGCAGTGCTAGTGGCAGGCTAGGGTCACTTGGCTACGAGCAGTACTTC. It is translated as CSASGRLGSLGYEQYF. The gene calls are TRBV20-1 and TRBJ2-7; no clear D gene. This CDR3 region has 16 residues. The V gene's germline CDR1 is DFQATT and CDR2 SNEGSKA (reference sequence). Trimming stripped 3 bases from V and 3 bases from J, with 21 bases between.

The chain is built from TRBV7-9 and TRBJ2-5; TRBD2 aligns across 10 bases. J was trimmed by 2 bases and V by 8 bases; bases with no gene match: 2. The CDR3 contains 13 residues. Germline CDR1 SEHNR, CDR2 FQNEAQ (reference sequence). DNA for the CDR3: TGTGCCAGCGCGACTAGCGGGCAAGAGACCCAGTACTTC. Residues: CASATSGQETQYF.

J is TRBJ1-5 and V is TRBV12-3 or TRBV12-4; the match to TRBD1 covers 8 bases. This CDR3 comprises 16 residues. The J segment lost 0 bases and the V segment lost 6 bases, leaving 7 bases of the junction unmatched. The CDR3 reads CASSRRTGSSNQPQHF. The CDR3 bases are TGTGCCAGCAGCCGACGGACAGGGAGTAGCAATCAGCCCCAGCATTTT.

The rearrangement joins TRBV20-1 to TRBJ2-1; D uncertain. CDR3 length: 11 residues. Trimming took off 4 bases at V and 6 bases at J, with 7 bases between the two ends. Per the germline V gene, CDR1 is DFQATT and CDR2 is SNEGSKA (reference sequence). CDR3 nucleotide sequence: TGCAGTGCTACCTCATCCAATGAGCAGTTCTTC. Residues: CSATSSNEQFF.

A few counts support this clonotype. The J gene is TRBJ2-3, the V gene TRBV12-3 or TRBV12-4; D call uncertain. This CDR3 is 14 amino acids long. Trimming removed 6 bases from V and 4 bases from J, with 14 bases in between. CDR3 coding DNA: TGTGCCAGCAGCCCCTTGCCCCCTCCAGATACGCAGTATTTT. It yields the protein CASSPLPPPDTQYF.

CDR3 loop: CASSGHRVVAGNTIYF. The DNA of the CDR3 is TGTGCCAGCAGTGGTCACAGGGTTGTGGCTGGAAACACCATATATTTT. The rearrangement links TRBV6-4 to TRBJ1-3, with TRBD1 as a possible D gene (6 bases). This CDR3 is built from 16 residues. From germline, CDR1 is MRHNA and CDR2 SNTAGT. V lost 4 bases and J lost 2, with 15 bases in between.

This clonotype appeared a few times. The CDR3 spells CASSQPTSGRFETQYF. Here the CDR3 DNA reads TGCGCCAGCAGCCAACCTACTAGCGGGAGGTTTGAGACCCAGTACTTC. The chain carries TRBV4-1 and TRBJ2-5; 12 bases are a match to TRBD2. The V and J ends lost 2 bases and 5 bases, in that order; junction bases with no gene match: 6. The germline CDR1 and CDR2 sequences are MGHRA and YSYEKL. The CDR3 extends over 16 amino acids.

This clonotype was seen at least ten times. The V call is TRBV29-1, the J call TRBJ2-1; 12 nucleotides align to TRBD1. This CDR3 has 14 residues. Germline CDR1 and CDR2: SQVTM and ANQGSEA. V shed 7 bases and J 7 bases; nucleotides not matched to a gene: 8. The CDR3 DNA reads TGCAGCGGGTCCCGGGACAGGGGGCGAAATGAGCAGTTCTTC. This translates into CSGSRDRGRNEQFF.

The CDR3 sequence is CASSLGTVIKENEQFF. CDR3 bases: TGCGCCAGCAGCTTGGGGACGGTGATCAAGGAAAATGAGCAGTTCTTC. J is TRBJ2-1 and V is TRBV5-1; D unclear. This CDR3 spans 16 amino acids. Trimming stripped 0 bases from V and 7 bases from J, with 17 bases between. Germline V lookup: CDR1 SGHRS, CDR2 YFSETQ.